This is a list of T cell receptor beta chains from one sample in a study of cytotoxic CD8 clonotypes in ibrutinib-treated CLL. The method was immunoSEQ multiplex PCR; TCRdb's version includes in-frame clones alone and lacks a portion of them. The sample consists of 45,000 to 65,000 clones, around 78% of them appearing once. Specimen: PBMCs, collected after 24 months of ibrutinib treatment. Receptors were obtained from a human donor with chronic lymphocytic leukemia. The CDR3 runs from the conserved cysteine through the conserved F or W. Fields, in order: CDR3 length, clone size, D gene, V gene, J gene, CDR3 DNA, CDR3 protein. The D gene is left open where the match is weak. Rows may omit the clone size; those that give it use once, few, many or a size class.

cdr3_length: 11; clone_size: .; d_call: .; v_call: TRBV29-1; j_call: TRBJ1-1; cdr3_nt: TGCAGCTTTCATGACCGCCCTGAAGCTTTCTTT; cdr3_aa: CSFHDRPEAFF
cdr3_length: 16; clone_size: once; d_call: TRBD1; v_call: TRBV27; j_call: TRBJ2-6; cdr3_nt: TGTGCCAGCAGTTTCGCAGGGGGATCCGGGGCCAACGTCCTGACTTTC; cdr3_aa: CASSFAGGSGANVLTF
cdr3_length: 14; clone_size: .; d_call: .; v_call: TRBV10-3; j_call: TRBJ1-2; cdr3_nt: TGTGCCATCGGGGGGGATTTGGGGAAGCCTGGCTACACCTTC; cdr3_aa: CAIGGDLGKPGYTF
cdr3_length: 14; clone_size: few; d_call: .; v_call: TRBV10-3; j_call: TRBJ1-2; cdr3_nt: TGTGCCATCAGTCAGACAGGAGCCTCGTATGGCTACACCTTC; cdr3_aa: CAISQTGASYGYTF
cdr3_length: 13; clone_size: .; d_call: .; v_call: TRBV7-2; j_call: TRBJ1-5; cdr3_nt: TGTGCCAGCAGCTTTGCGCGCAATCAGCCCCAGCATTTT; cdr3_aa: CASSFARNQPQHF
cdr3_length: 16; clone_size: .; d_call: .; v_call: TRBV5-1; j_call: TRBJ1-3; cdr3_nt: TGCGCCAGCAGCCCGGGACCTGGGGGATCTGGAAACACCATATATTTT; cdr3_aa: CASSPGPGGSGNTIYF
cdr3_length: 14; clone_size: .; d_call: .; v_call: TRBV7-8; j_call: TRBJ1-2; cdr3_nt: TGTGCCAGCAGCTTAGGGGCTATCAACTATGGCTACACCTTC; cdr3_aa: CASSLGAINYGYTF
cdr3_length: 11; clone_size: .; d_call: .; v_call: TRBV19; j_call: TRBJ1-1; cdr3_nt: TGTGCCAGTAGTATCTCAAGCGGTGCTTTCTTT; cdr3_aa: CASSISSGAFF
cdr3_length: 13; clone_size: .; d_call: .; v_call: TRBV6-1; j_call: TRBJ2-2; cdr3_nt: TGTGCCAGCAGTATACAGGTGACCGGGGAGCTGTTTTTT; cdr3_aa: CASSIQVTGELFF
cdr3_length: 14; clone_size: .; d_call: .; v_call: TRBV6-6; j_call: TRBJ1-5; cdr3_nt: TGTGCCAGCAGGGGTATGCAGGGCAATCAGCCCCAGCATTTT; cdr3_aa: CASRGMQGNQPQHF
cdr3_length: 13; clone_size: .; d_call: .; v_call: TRBV7-2; j_call: TRBJ1-1; cdr3_nt: TGTGCCAGCAGCTCCAGGTGGGGCACTGAAGCTTTCTTT; cdr3_aa: CASSSRWGTEAFF
cdr3_length: 12; clone_size: .; d_call: .; v_call: TRBV30; j_call: TRBJ1-5; cdr3_nt: TGTGCCTGGGGGCAGGGATATCAGCCCCAGCATTTT; cdr3_aa: CAWGQGYQPQHF
cdr3_length: 14; clone_size: .; d_call: TRBD2; v_call: TRBV2; j_call: TRBJ2-7; cdr3_nt: TGTGCCAGCAGGGCGAGCGGGAGCTCCTACGAGCAGTACTTC; cdr3_aa: CASRASGSSYEQYF
cdr3_length: 14; clone_size: few; d_call: TRBD2; v_call: TRBV4-1; j_call: TRBJ2-2; cdr3_nt: TGCGCCAGCAGCATCCGCTCTAGCGGCGGGGAGCTGTTTTTT; cdr3_aa: CASSIRSSGGELFF
cdr3_length: 15; clone_size: .; d_call: TRBD2; v_call: TRBV30; j_call: TRBJ2-1; cdr3_nt: TGTGCCTGGAGTGTGGGACTAGCGGGATTGAATGAGCAGTTCTTC; cdr3_aa: CAWSVGLAGLNEQFF
cdr3_length: 17; clone_size: .; d_call: TRBD2; v_call: TRBV9; j_call: TRBJ2-1; cdr3_nt: TGTGCCAGCAGCGTTAGGGCTAGCGGGAGCTCCTACAATGAGCAGTTCTTC; cdr3_aa: CASSVRASGSSYNEQFF
cdr3_length: 13; clone_size: .; d_call: .; v_call: TRBV7-9; j_call: TRBJ2-1; cdr3_nt: TGTGCCAGCAGCTTGGCCGGGGGCAATGAGCAGTTCTTC; cdr3_aa: CASSLAGGNEQFF
cdr3_length: 13; clone_size: .; d_call: .; v_call: TRBV28; j_call: TRBJ2-5; cdr3_nt: TGTGCCAGCAGTTCGCTAGCCCCCGAGACCCAGTACTTC; cdr3_aa: CASSSLAPETQYF
cdr3_length: 13; clone_size: .; d_call: TRBD1; v_call: TRBV10-3; j_call: TRBJ2-2; cdr3_nt: TGTGCCATCAGTGCAGGACAGGGGGGGGAGCTGTTTTTT; cdr3_aa: CAISAGQGGELFF
cdr3_length: 15; clone_size: .; d_call: TRBD1; v_call: TRBV6-5; j_call: TRBJ1-2; cdr3_nt: TGTGCCAGCAGACCATTCAGGGGGCAAAACTATGGCTACACCTTC; cdr3_aa: CASRPFRGQNYGYTF
cdr3_length: 17; clone_size: .; d_call: TRBD2; v_call: TRBV7-2; j_call: TRBJ2-1; cdr3_nt: TGTGCCAGCAGCTTAGTGGGGCGGGAGGTCCCCTCCAATGAGCAGTTCTTC; cdr3_aa: CASSLVGREVPSNEQFF
cdr3_length: 17; clone_size: .; d_call: .; v_call: TRBV2; j_call: TRBJ2-2; cdr3_nt: TGTGCCAGCAGTGACCTTAGGGGTGGGAGCCGGACCGGGGAGCTGTTTTTT; cdr3_aa: CASSDLRGGSRTGELFF
cdr3_length: 16; clone_size: .; d_call: TRBD2; v_call: TRBV7-2; j_call: TRBJ2-5; cdr3_nt: TGTGCCAGCAGCCCCCTCCCGGGACTACAACAAGAGACCCAGTACTTC; cdr3_aa: CASSPLPGLQQETQYF
cdr3_length: 13; clone_size: .; d_call: .; v_call: TRBV6-1; j_call: TRBJ2-2; cdr3_nt: TGTGCCAGCAGTGAAGCAGGAAGATTTGGGCTGTTTTTT; cdr3_aa: CASSEAGRFGLFF
cdr3_length: 15; clone_size: .; d_call: .; v_call: TRBV19; j_call: TRBJ2-6; cdr3_nt: TGTGCCAGTAGTATGAGGTTAGCTGGGGCCAACGTCCTGACTTTC; cdr3_aa: CASSMRLAGANVLTF
cdr3_length: 14; clone_size: .; d_call: .; v_call: TRBV12-5; j_call: TRBJ2-5; cdr3_nt: TGTGCTAGTGGTAAGGGTTCCCTGCGGGAGACCCAGTACTTC; cdr3_aa: CASGKGSLRETQYF
cdr3_length: 14; clone_size: .; d_call: .; v_call: TRBV28; j_call: TRBJ2-3; cdr3_nt: TGTGCCAGCACCCTAACTGGCTTCGTAGATACGCAGTATTTT; cdr3_aa: CASTLTGFVDTQYF
cdr3_length: 15; clone_size: once; d_call: TRBD1; v_call: TRBV10-1; j_call: TRBJ2-1; cdr3_nt: TGCGCCAGCAGTGAGTACAGACAGGGATACAATGAGCAGTTCTTC; cdr3_aa: CASSEYRQGYNEQFF
cdr3_length: 16; clone_size: .; d_call: .; v_call: TRBV27; j_call: TRBJ2-7; cdr3_nt: TGTGCCAGCATTCCCTATGGGACTCCCTTTTCCCACGAGCAGTACTTC; cdr3_aa: CASIPYGTPFSHEQYF
cdr3_length: 14; clone_size: few; d_call: .; v_call: TRBV10-1; j_call: TRBJ2-3; cdr3_nt: TGCGCCAGCAGTCGGCTGGCAAAAGGGGATACGCAGTATTTT; cdr3_aa: CASSRLAKGDTQYF
cdr3_length: 14; clone_size: few; d_call: .; v_call: TRBV2; j_call: TRBJ1-5; cdr3_nt: TGTGCCAGCGGAGGTGCGGCCAGCAATCAGCCCCAGCATTTT; cdr3_aa: CASGGAASNQPQHF
cdr3_length: 15; clone_size: .; d_call: .; v_call: TRBV6-5; j_call: TRBJ2-1; cdr3_nt: TGTGCCAGCAGCTTGGGACTTAGCTCCTACAATGAGCAGTTCTTC; cdr3_aa: CASSLGLSSYNEQFF
cdr3_length: 13; clone_size: few; d_call: TRBD1; v_call: TRBV5-1; j_call: TRBJ2-7; cdr3_nt: TGCGCCAGCAGTTGGGACAGGGCTGGCGAGCAGTACTTC; cdr3_aa: CASSWDRAGEQYF
cdr3_length: 14; clone_size: .; d_call: .; v_call: TRBV7-2; j_call: TRBJ2-3; cdr3_nt: TGTGCCAGCAGCTTAGTGGCCCACACAGATACGCAGTATTTT; cdr3_aa: CASSLVAHTDTQYF
cdr3_length: 15; clone_size: .; d_call: .; v_call: TRBV7-9; j_call: TRBJ1-4; cdr3_nt: TGTGCCAGCAGTAACGACAATTATCTAGGGGGAAAACTGTTTTTT; cdr3_aa: CASSNDNYLGGKLFF
cdr3_length: 14; clone_size: .; d_call: TRBD1; v_call: TRBV11-3; j_call: TRBJ2-1; cdr3_nt: TGTGCCAGCAGCGCAGGGGGCCGCTACAATGAGCAGTTCTTC; cdr3_aa: CASSAGGRYNEQFF
cdr3_length: 15; clone_size: once; d_call: TRBD1; v_call: TRBV5-1; j_call: TRBJ2-3; cdr3_nt: TGCGCCAGCAGCTTGTGGCAGGGGGACACAGATACGCAGTATTTT; cdr3_aa: CASSLWQGDTDTQYF
cdr3_length: 18; clone_size: .; d_call: TRBD2; v_call: TRBV7-9; j_call: TRBJ2-1; cdr3_nt: TGTGCCAGCAGCTTACGCCTAGCGGGAGGAATAATCTACAATGAGCAGTTCTTC; cdr3_aa: CASSLRLAGGIIYNEQFF
cdr3_length: 14; clone_size: .; d_call: TRBD2; v_call: TRBV19; j_call: TRBJ2-7; cdr3_nt: TGTGCCAGTAAAAGCCTAGCGGGGTCCTACGAGCAGTACTTC; cdr3_aa: CASKSLAGSYEQYF
cdr3_length: 15; clone_size: .; d_call: .; v_call: TRBV9; j_call: TRBJ2-7; cdr3_nt: TGTGCCAGCAGCGTAGGGGCAGGGGAGGCGTACGAGCAGTACTTC; cdr3_aa: CASSVGAGEAYEQYF
cdr3_length: 22; clone_size: .; d_call: TRBD2; v_call: TRBV28; j_call: TRBJ2-7; cdr3_nt: TGTGCCAGCAGCACCCGGGACACCATATTGGGACTAGCGGGAGTGCTCTCCTACGAGCAGTACTTC; cdr3_aa: CASSTRDTILGLAGVLSYEQYF
cdr3_length: 15; clone_size: .; d_call: .; v_call: TRBV19; j_call: TRBJ2-5; cdr3_nt: TGTGCCAGTAGTATAGGTGGAGCGGTGCAAGAGACCCAGTACTTC; cdr3_aa: CASSIGGAVQETQYF
cdr3_length: 13; clone_size: .; d_call: .; v_call: TRBV7-2; j_call: TRBJ1-1; cdr3_nt: TGTGCCAGCAGCTTAGAGAGAGTATCTGAAGCTTTCTTT; cdr3_aa: CASSLERVSEAFF
cdr3_length: 12; clone_size: .; d_call: TRBD1; v_call: TRBV29-1; j_call: TRBJ2-7; cdr3_nt: TGCAGCGTTCGACAGGGGTCCTACGAGCAGTACTTC; cdr3_aa: CSVRQGSYEQYF
cdr3_length: 15; clone_size: few; d_call: TRBD1; v_call: TRBV9; j_call: TRBJ1-1; cdr3_nt: TGTGCCAGCAGCGAGGGACAGTTGATGAACACTGAAGCTTTCTTT; cdr3_aa: CASSEGQLMNTEAFF